The 2 T cell receptor beta chains below all came from one sample that was sequenced in a study of blood T cell repertoires in COVID-19. Produced via immunoSEQ multiplex PCR; TCRdb's table is partial and in-frame only. The sample carries about 200,000 clones, approximately 78% recorded once. The specimen sequenced was peripheral blood. All receptors come from a woman aged 80 or over with active or convalescent COVID-19.

The V call is TRBV7-9, the J call TRBJ2-2, with TRBD1 as a possible D gene (6 bases). The CDR3 has 19 residues. From germline, CDR1 is SEHNR and CDR2 FQNEAQ (reference sequence). V was cut by 1 base and J by 3 bases, with 21 bases left in between. CDR3 nucleotides: TGTGCCAGCAGCTTAGGATGGGACAACTTTCATAGGGACACCGGGGAGCTGTTTTTT. This codes for CASSLGWDNFHRDTGELFF.

The sample holds a few counts of this clone. The V and J genes are TRBV5-6 and TRBJ2-7, with TRBD2 identical over 7 bases. Germline V CDR1 and CDR2: SGHDT, YYEEEE. Trimming took 0 bases from V and 1 from J; bases not matched to a gene: 7. The CDR3 sequence is 16 residues long. Written as DNA, the CDR3 is TGTGCCAGCAGCTTGGTCGGCGCTAGCGGATCCTACGAGCAGTACTTC. Translating it yields CASSLVGASGSYEQYF. Full variable domain (remainder filled in from reference TRBV5-6 and TRBJ2-7): DAGVTQSPTHLIKTRGQQVTLRCSPKSGHDTVSWYQQALGQGPQFIFQYYEEEERQRGNFPDRFSGHQFPNYSSELNVNALLLGDSALYLCASSLVGASGSYEQYFGPGTRLTVT.